The rows below give T cell receptor beta chains drawn from one sample of a study of OX40 agonist ivuxolimab in advanced cancers. Clones were read by immunoSEQ multiplex PCR, and TCRdb kept only the in-frame ones, dropping some. The table lists approximately 80,000 clones, about nine tenths of them singletons. The input for sequencing was CD4+ or CD8+ T cells sorted from blood, taken in a trial of the OX40 agonist ivuxolimab. These receptors all come from an adult with an advanced solid tumor such as melanoma, head and neck, liver or kidney cancer. Both conserved end residues are part of each CDR3. The D gene is left open where the match is weak. Size tells how often a clone was seen (once, few, many) or the class of an expanded clone, and some rows leave it out.

d_gene	abundance	v_gene	j_gene	CDR3aa	CDR3nt
-	-	TRBV5-1	TRBJ1-3	CASSTNMGNTIYF	TGCGCCAGCAGCACAAACATGGGAAACACCATATATTTT
-	-	TRBV16	TRBJ1-2	CASSPSHRVGYTF	TGTGCCAGCAGCCCCAGTCACAGGGTAGGCTACACCTTC
TRBD1	-	TRBV6-1	TRBJ2-5	CASRTGFLETQYF	TGTGCCAGCCGGACAGGGTTCTTGGAGACCCAGTACTTC
-	-	TRBV28	TRBJ2-2	CASSRFRQSTGELFF	TGTGCCAGCAGTCGCTTCCGGCAGAGCACCGGGGAGCTGTTTTTT
-	-	TRBV7-8	TRBJ2-1	CASSLAEGYNEQFF	TGTGCCAGCAGCTTAGCGGAAGGGTACAATGAGCAGTTCTTC
-	once	TRBV7-9	TRBJ2-3	CASSLDGGDTQYF	TGTGCCAGCAGCTTAGATGGGGGGGATACGCAGTATTTT
TRBD2	-	TRBV28	TRBJ2-5	CASSSSGIAETQYF	TGTGCCAGCAGTTCTAGCGGGATAGCGGAGACCCAGTACTTC
-	-	TRBV7-9	TRBJ1-4	CASSLSWQGQEKLFF	TGTGCCAGCAGCTTATCGTGGCAGGGCCAGGAAAAACTGTTTTTT
-	-	TRBV10-3	TRBJ2-1	CAYGTSRDANEQFF	TGTGCCTACGGGACTTCTCGAGATGCCAATGAGCAGTTCTTC
TRBD2	-	TRBV6-6	TRBJ2-7	CASSYSLAGGYEQYF	TGTGCCAGCAGTTACTCTCTAGCGGGAGGGTACGAGCAGTACTTC
-	-	TRBV6-1	TRBJ2-1	CASSLYNEQFF	TGTGCCAGCAGCCTTTACAATGAGCAGTTCTTC
-	-	TRBV19	TRBJ2-7	CATGEPYEQYF	TGTGCCACGGGGGAACCCTACGAGCAGTACTTC
-	once	TRBV13	TRBJ2-2	CASSLFLAGELFF	TGTGCCAGCAGCTTATTTTTAGCCGGGGAGCTGTTTTTT
-	-	TRBV27	TRBJ2-7	CASSLDLFSYEQYF	TGTGCCAGCAGTTTGGACCTTTTCTCCTACGAGCAGTACTTC
-	-	TRBV4-2	TRBJ1-2	CASSQDGRNSVYGYTF	TGTGCCAGCAGCCAAGACGGGAGAAATTCAGTCTATGGCTACACCTTC
-	-	TRBV5-1	TRBJ2-1	CASTFWVGSGNEQFF	TGCGCCAGCACCTTTTGGGTGGGGAGCGGCAATGAGCAGTTCTTC
-	-	TRBV10-3	TRBJ2-1	CAIGKRSQGDEQFF	TGTGCCATCGGGAAGCGGAGCCAAGGGGATGAGCAGTTCTTC
TRBD1	-	TRBV28	TRBJ2-6	CASSSGTGLAGANVLTF	TGTGCCAGCAGTTCCGGGACAGGGCTGGCTGGGGCCAACGTCCTGACTTTC
TRBD1	-	TRBV11-2	TRBJ1-5	CASSLGDRAGNQPQHF	TGTGCCAGCAGCTTAGGGGACAGGGCCGGCAATCAGCCCCAGCATTTT
TRBD1	few	TRBV30	TRBJ1-1	CAWSPRTGRPEAFF	TGTGCCTGGAGTCCACGGACAGGGCGTCCTGAAGCTTTCTTT
TRBD2	-	TRBV5-4	TRBJ2-3	CASSGLADTDTQYF	TGTGCCAGCAGTGGGCTAGCGGACACAGATACGCAGTATTTT
TRBD1	-	TRBV5-4	TRBJ1-6	CASSGTGGNSPLHF	TGTGCCAGCAGCGGGACAGGGGGGAATTCACCCCTCCACTTT
TRBD1	-	TRBV10-3	TRBJ1-2	CAISDRDSFRLNYGYTF	TGTGCCATCAGTGACCGGGACAGTTTCAGACTAAACTATGGCTACACCTTC
-	-	TRBV6-1	TRBJ1-5	CASSPGQVRNQPQHF	TGTGCCAGCAGCCCCGGGCAAGTGCGCAATCAGCCCCAGCATTTT
-	-	TRBV11-2	TRBJ2-1	CASSLVSRDNEQFF	TGTGCCAGCAGCCTCGTCTCGCGAGACAATGAGCAGTTCTTC
TRBD1	-	TRBV6-5	TRBJ2-3	CAVRGYTDTQYF	TGTGCCGTCAGGGGGTACACAGATACGCAGTATTTT
-	-	TRBV10-3	TRBJ2-3	CAISEAGPTDTQYF	TGTGCCATCAGTGAGGCGGGGCCCACAGATACGCAGTATTTT
TRBD1	-	TRBV10-3	TRBJ1-3	CAITQDRASGNTIYF	TGTGCCATCACACAGGACAGGGCATCTGGAAACACCATATATTTT
TRBD1	-	TRBV19	TRBJ1-2	CASSIDRGYGYTF	TGTGCCAGTAGTATCGACAGGGGTTATGGCTACACCTTC
-	-	TRBV5-1	TRBJ2-1	CASSPGRHLLYNEQFF	TGCGCCAGCAGCCCGGGGCGTCACCTCCTTTACAATGAGCAGTTCTTC
-	-	TRBV7-3	TRBJ2-7	CASSQRDTKGYF	TGTGCCAGCAGCCAGAGGGACACTAAGGGGTACTTC
-	-	TRBV7-8	TRBJ2-2	CASSPRTSTTGELFF	TGTGCCAGCAGCCCGCGTACTTCCACCACCGGGGAGCTGTTTTTT
-	-	TRBV27	TRBJ1-4	CASSRSNEKLFF	TGTGCCAGTAGCAGGTCTAATGAAAAACTGTTTTTT
TRBD2	-	TRBV13	TRBJ2-2	CASSLYPAGSGRGSGELFF	TGTGCCAGCAGCTTATATCCCGCGGGGAGCGGGAGGGGCAGCGGGGAGCTGTTTTTT